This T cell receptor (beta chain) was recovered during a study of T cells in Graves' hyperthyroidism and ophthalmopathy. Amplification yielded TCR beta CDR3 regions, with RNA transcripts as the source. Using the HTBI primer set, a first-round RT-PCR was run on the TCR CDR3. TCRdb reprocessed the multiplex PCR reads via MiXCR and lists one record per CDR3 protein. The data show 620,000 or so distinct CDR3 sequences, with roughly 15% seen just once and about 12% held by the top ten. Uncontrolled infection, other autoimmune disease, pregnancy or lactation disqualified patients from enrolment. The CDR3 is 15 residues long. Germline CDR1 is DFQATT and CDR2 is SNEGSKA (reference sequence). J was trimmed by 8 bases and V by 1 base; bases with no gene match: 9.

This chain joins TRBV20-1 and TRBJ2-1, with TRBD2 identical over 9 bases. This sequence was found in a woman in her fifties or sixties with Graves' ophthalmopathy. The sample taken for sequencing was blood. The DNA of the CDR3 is TGCAGTGCTAGAGTAGCTGCGGGAGGGCCCTATGAGCAGTTCTTC. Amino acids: CSARVAAGGPYEQFF.